The T cell receptor beta chain under discussion was sequenced for a study of cytomegalovirus exposure and HLA in healthy donors. Here immunoSEQ multiplex PCR was the method, and the copy in TCRdb shows in-frame clones only, minus some. The table records some 68,000 clones, roughly 96% of them present only once. This clone appeared a single time. The ends lost 4 bases at V and 3 bases at J; junction bases unmatched: 15. Germline CDR1 and CDR2: SGHNT and YENEEA. The CDR3 loop spans 18 amino acids. Sequencing was performed on PBMCs. V and J are TRBV11-3 and TRBJ2-7; 10 bases map to TRBD2. The receptor was derived from a man aged 18 to 35 in good health and CMV-seronegative. The CDR3 DNA reads as TGTGCCAGCAGCTCGACCTCTAGCGGGAGTCCTGGTCTCTACGAGCAGTACTTC. Translation: CASSSTSSGSPGLYEQYF. Drawing the rest from reference TRBV11-3 and TRBJ2-7, the complete variable domain is EAGVVQSPRYKIIEKKQPVAFWCNPISGHNTLYWYLQNLGQGPELLIRYENEEAVDDSQLPKDRFSAERLKGVDSTLKIQPAELGDSAVYLCASSSTSSGSPGLYEQYFGPGTRLTVT.